The 30 T cell receptor beta chains reported below all come from one sample, sequenced in a study of cytomegalovirus exposure and HLA in healthy donors. In the PCR, 60 Vbeta and 13 Jbeta primers were used. Sequencing used immunoSEQ multiplex PCR; TCRdb keeps in-frame clones, though not all of them. This table holds about 160,000 clones, approximately 80% found once. Sequencing input: PBMCs. Receptor source: a man aged 45-65 years in good health and CMV-seropositive.

The chain uses TRBV5-6 and TRBJ1-6, with 9 bases matching TRBD1. This CDR3 contains 17 residues. The germline V gene encodes CDR1 SGHDT and CDR2 YYEEEE. V was pared by 4 bases and J by 8 bases, with 13 bases of the junction left unmatched. For the CDR3, the DNA is TGTGCCAGCAGCAATACGGGACAGGGATCGGGGTATTCACCCCTCCACTTT. Its translation is CASSNTGQGSGYSPLHF.

This rearrangement joins TRBV27 to TRBJ2-1; 15 bases are shared with TRBD2. Trimming removed 0 bases from V and 7 bases from J; junction bases left unmatched: 4. The length of the CDR3 is 17 residues. Germline assignment: CDR1 MNHEY and CDR2 SMNVEV (reference sequence). The CDR3 region is CASSLSGLAGGRNEQFF. DNA for the CDR3: TGTGCCAGCAGTTTATCGGGACTAGCGGGGGGCCGGAATGAGCAGTTCTTC.

CDR3 coding DNA: TGTGCCAGCAGCATCGGGACAGAGATTGAAGCTTTCTTT. Translation: CASSIGTEIEAFF. The rearrangement joins TRBV5-4 to TRBJ1-1, with 7 bases fitting TRBD1. The CDR3 covers 13 residues. From germline, CDR1 is SGHNT and CDR2 YYREEE (reference sequence). V was pared by 4 bases and J by 7 bases, with 7 bases of the junction left unmatched.

V and J are TRBV7-8 and TRBJ2-1; 12 bases are shared with TRBD2. Trimming removed 4 bases from V and 9 bases from J; junction bases left unmatched: 4. Germline CDR1 is SGHVS and CDR2 is FQNEAQ. CDR3 length: 14 amino acids. CDR3 in amino acids: CASSSTSGRGEQFF. The CDR3 DNA reads as TGTGCCAGCAGCTCGACTAGCGGGAGAGGTGAGCAGTTCTTC.

This clone was picked up a small number of times. This sequence joins TRBV6-1 and TRBJ2-2; D is uncertain. The germline gives CDR1 MNHNS, CDR2 SASEGT. The CDR3 extends over 15 amino acids. The V and J ends lost 0 bases and 1 base respectively, with 6 bases between them. In DNA, the CDR3 is TGTGCCAGCAGTGAAGCGAGAGGGAACACCGGGGAGCTGTTTTTT. It translates to CASSEARGNTGELFF.

The CDR3 spells CASSSLRTGTVLQPQHF. DNA for the CDR3: TGTGCCAGCAGTTCCCTTCGGACAGGGACGGTGTTACAGCCCCAGCATTTT. This chain links TRBV27 with TRBJ1-5; TRBD1 aligns across 8 bases. V trimming: 4 bases; J trimming: 7 bases; junction bases outside the gene matches: 15. Per the germline V gene, CDR1 is MNHEY and CDR2 is SMNVEV (reference sequence). This CDR3 region has 17 residues.

This clone is a singleton in its sample. The chain links TRBV18 to TRBJ2-2; D possibly corresponds to TRBD2 (6 bases). CDR3 length equals 16 residues. Between the trimmed V and J ends, which lost 0 bases and 7 bases, there was a span of 15 bases. Germline loops: CDR1 KGHSH, CDR2 LQKENI. The CDR3 nucleotides read TGTGCCAGCTCACCACCGGCGACTAGTCGTGGCGGGGAGCTGTTTTTT. Translation gives CASSPPATSRGGELFF. The entire variable domain, with the rest obtained from reference TRBV18 and TRBJ2-2, is as follows: NAGVMQNPRHLVRRRGQEARLRCSPMKGHSHVYWYRQLPEEGLKFMVYLQKENIIDESGMPKERFSAEFPKEGPSILRIQQVVRGDSAAYFCASSPPATSRGGELFFGEGSRLTVL.

This chain links TRBV27 with TRBJ2-2; 7 bases match TRBD1. The junction had 4 bases not matched to a gene; V was cut back by 6 bases and J by 6 bases. CDR1 and CDR2 from the germline V gene are MNHEY and SMNVEV (reference sequence). The CDR3 contains 13 residues. The CDR3 here is CASRIQGPGELFF. Here the CDR3 DNA reads TGTGCCAGCAGGATACAGGGGCCCGGGGAGCTGTTTTTT.

CDR3: CASSEGLGGTYEQYV. CDR3 DNA: TGTGCCAGCAGTGAAGGGCTCGGGGGTACCTACGAGCAGTACGTC. This chain connects TRBV6-1 to TRBJ2-7, with a tentative D call TRBD2 (6 bases). The CDR3 runs 15 residues. The V gene lost 1 base and the J gene lost 2 bases, with 12 bases spanning the gap. Germline assignment: CDR1 MNHNS and CDR2 SASEGT.

The CDR3 here is CASSMGTSGGNTQYF. The CDR3 DNA reads TGTGCCAGTAGTATGGGGACTAGCGGGGGGAATACGCAGTATTTT. V usage is TRBV19 and J usage is TRBJ2-3; TRBD2 agrees at 15 bases. Trimming removed 3 bases from V and 7 bases from J; junction bases left unmatched: 2. This CDR3 spans 15 amino acids. Germline CDR1 and CDR2: LNHDA and SQIVND (reference sequence).

This chain connects TRBV5-1 to TRBJ1-1; no firm D call. CDR3 size: 17 residues. CDR1 and CDR2 from the germline V gene are SGHRS and YFSETQ. With 0 bases removed from V and 5 bases from J, the gap between germline ends came to 20 bases. This CDR3 is CASSLDGGRALRTEAFF. The CDR3 DNA follows: TGCGCCAGCAGCTTGGACGGAGGGCGGGCTTTAAGGACTGAAGCTTTCTTT.

The V gene is TRBV5-6, the J gene TRBJ2-7; 7 bases fit TRBD2. CDR3 length: 13 amino acids. CDR1 is SGHDT and CDR2 is YYEEEE in the germline V gene. V lost 7 bases and J lost 2; bases outside the gene matches: 6. CDR3 sequence (DNA): TGTGCCAGCGGTAGGCTAGCGGCCTACGAGCAGTACGTC. This gives the protein CASGRLAAYEQYV.

V and J are TRBV5-1 and TRBJ2-5, with a possible D match to TRBD2 (6 bases). The CDR3 is made up of 14 amino acids. Germline CDR1 and CDR2: SGHRS and YFSETQ. With 5 bases removed from V and 3 bases from J, the gap between germline ends came to 14 bases. CDR3 DNA sequence: TGCGCCAGCAGGTCGGGAGCTTTCGAAGAGACCCAGTACTTC. Its protein product is CASRSGAFEETQYF. Supplemented by reference TRBV5-1 and TRBJ2-5, the full variable domain reads KAGVTQTPRYLIKTRGQQVTLSCSPISGHRSVSWYQQTPGQGLQFLFEYFSETQRNKGNFPGRFSGRQFSNSRSEMNVSTLELGDSALYLCASRSGAFEETQYFGPGTRLLVL.

This clone has a handful of counts. The CDR3 DNA reads as TGTGCCAGCAGCTATCGACTGAACTCTGGAAACACCATATATTTT. This gives the protein CASSYRLNSGNTIYF. The chain uses TRBV7-9 and TRBJ1-3; D gene uncertain. CDR1 is SEHNR and CDR2 is FQNEAQ in the germline V gene (reference sequence). CDR3 length equals 15 residues. Trimming removed 4 bases at V and 0 bases at J, with 10 bases between.

V and J are TRBV5-6 and TRBJ2-5; 11 bases align to TRBD2. Germline-derived CDR1 and CDR2 are SGHDT and YYEEEE. The CDR3 contains 17 residues. J lost 3 bases, V lost 4 bases, and 11 bases had no gene match. The CDR3 nucleotides read TGTGCCAGCAGCGGGGCGGGTAGCGGGGGGGCCGAAGAGACCCAGTACTTC. This codes for CASSGAGSGGAEETQYF.

The chain's CDR3 is CASRLGGMGNQPQHF. The CDR3, as DNA: TGTGCCAGCAGGCTCGGAGGGATGGGTAATCAGCCCCAGCATTTT. This rearrangement joins TRBV7-2 to TRBJ1-5; D gene ambiguous. The CDR3 contains 15 residues. Germline CDR1 reads SGHTA; CDR2 reads FQGNSA. The V end was cut by 6 bases, the J end by 4 bases, with 16 bases between. Full variable domain (missing parts from reference TRBV7-2 and TRBJ1-5): GAGVSQSPSNKVTEKGKDVELRCDPISGHTALYWYRQSLGQGLEFLIYFQGNSAPDKSGLPSDRFSAERTGGSVSTLTIQRTQQEDSAVYLCASRLGGMGNQPQHFGDGTRLSIL.

In DNA form, the CDR3 reads TGTGCCAGCAGCTTGACACTGAACACCGGGGAGCTGTTTTTT. It translates to CASSLTLNTGELFF. The V and J genes are TRBV7-3 and TRBJ2-2; D is undetermined. Germline V lookup: CDR1 SGHTA, CDR2 FQGTGA. The V gene lost 3 bases and the J gene lost 1 base, with 6 bases spanning the gap. The CDR3 runs 14 residues.

This clone has more than one count but fewer than ten. The rearrangement joins TRBV7-2 to TRBJ2-2; D is possibly TRBD1 (7 bases). CDR1 SGHTA and CDR2 FQGNSA come from the germline V gene. Trimming shortened V by 5 bases and J by 5 bases, and 18 bases separated the two germline ends. The CDR3 length is 16 residues. The CDR3 loop is CASSPRGDWPTGELFF. In DNA form, the CDR3 reads TGTGCCAGCAGCCCCAGGGGGGACTGGCCGACCGGGGAGCTGTTTTTT.

The J gene is TRBJ2-3, the V gene TRBV7-2; 7 nucleotides agree with TRBD2. CDR1 is SGHTA, CDR2 FQGNSA, per germline. J gave up 1 base and V 2 bases, and 12 bases lay outside the gene matches. The CDR3 spans 18 residues. This CDR3 is CASSLIPGLGDGTDTQYF. The CDR3 region has the DNA TGTGCCAGCAGCTTAATCCCTGGACTAGGTGATGGCACAGATACGCAGTATTTT. The variable domain in full, completed from reference TRBV7-2 and TRBJ2-3, reads GAGVSQSPSNKVTEKGKDVELRCDPISGHTALYWYRQSLGQGLEFLIYFQGNSAPDKSGLPSDRFSAERTGGSVSTLTIQRTQQEDSAVYLCASSLIPGLGDGTDTQYFGPGTRLTVL.

The chain employs TRBV6-5 and TRBJ2-4; a weak D match, TRBD2 (5 bases). This CDR3 has 14 residues. Trimming pared 5 bases from V and 8 bases from J, leaving 16 bases between. The V gene's germline CDR1 is MNHEY and CDR2 SVGAGI. CDR3 sequence: CASSPGQTGDIQYF. The CDR3 nucleotides read TGTGCCAGCAGTCCAGGCCAAACCGGGGACATTCAGTACTTC.

The V gene is TRBV7-6, the J gene TRBJ2-7; the D gene is possibly TRBD2 (7 bases). Germline lookup yields CDR1 SGHVS and CDR2 FNYEAQ. V gave up 1 base and J gave up 6 bases, with 13 bases separating them. The CDR3 has 14 residues. The CDR3 here is CASSLVAGAGEQYF. Written as DNA, the CDR3 is TGTGCCAGCAGCTTAGTTGCGGGGGCTGGCGAGCAGTACTTC.

This clone was detected a few times. The chain employs TRBV2 and TRBJ2-2, with D perhaps TRBD2 (6 bases). Trimming cost V 4 bases and J 4 bases, with 13 bases left between them. The germline CDR1 and CDR2 sequences are SNHLY and FYNNEI. The length of the CDR3 is 15 residues. The CDR3 reads CASSVSGESTGELFF. The CDR3, as DNA: TGTGCCAGCAGTGTTTCGGGGGAGAGCACCGGGGAGCTGTTTTTT. The full variable domain, rest sourced from reference TRBV2 and TRBJ2-2, is EPEVTQTPSHQVTQMGQEVILRCVPISNHLYFYWYRQILGQKVEFLVSFYNNEISEKSEIFDDQFSVERPDGSNFTLKIRSTKLEDSAMYFCASSVSGESTGELFFGEGSRLTVL.

The gene calls are TRBV15 and TRBJ2-2; 9 bases map to TRBD1. V lost 0 bases and J lost 3; bases outside the gene matches: 5. The CDR3 is 17 residues long. Looked up from germline, CDR1 is LNHNV and CDR2 is YYDKDF (reference sequence). The CDR3 nucleotides are TGTGCCACCAGCAGAGAATTCGGGACAGGGTACACCGGGGAGCTGTTTTTT. This sequence encodes CATSREFGTGYTGELFF.

The chain employs TRBV19 and TRBJ1-2, with D possibly TRBD1 on 5 matching bases. The CDR3 consists of 15 residues. The germline V gene has CDR1 LNHDA and CDR2 SQIVND (reference sequence). V was cut by 5 bases and J by 0 bases, with 13 bases left in between. CDR3 region: CASSATQTANYGYTF. DNA of the CDR3: TGTGCCAGTAGTGCCACTCAGACAGCTAACTATGGCTACACCTTC.

The rearrangement joins TRBV19 to TRBJ1-1, with TRBD1 matching 8 bases. This CDR3 is built from 12 residues. Germline CDR1 and CDR2: LNHDA and SQIVND (reference sequence). Germline trimming cut 8 bases from V and 1 base from J; bases unmatched to any gene: 0. The CDR3 DNA reads as TGTGCCAGTGGACAGGGGAACACTGAAGCTTTCTTT. It specifies CASGQGNTEAFF.

The CDR3 nucleotides are TGCGCCAGTACTAGCGGGGTCCCGGGGGATACGCAGTATTTT. It yields the protein CASTSGVPGDTQYF. This chain connects TRBV5-1 to TRBJ2-3; 10 bases map to TRBD2. Germline CDR1 reads SGHRS; CDR2 reads YFSETQ. Germline trimming cut 8 bases from V and 6 bases from J; bases unmatched to any gene: 9. This CDR3 spans 14 amino acids.

V and J are TRBV27 and TRBJ2-1; D not resolved. Per the germline V gene, CDR1 is MNHEY and CDR2 is SMNVEV (reference sequence). CDR3 size: 13 residues. Trimming removed 8 bases at V and 0 bases at J, with 8 bases between. CDR3 residues: CASSRASYNEQFF. The CDR3 DNA reads TGTGCCAGCTCTCGAGCCTCCTACAATGAGCAGTTCTTC.

This clone was seen more than once but under ten times. The rearrangement links TRBV15 to TRBJ2-5; TRBD2 aligns across 9 bases. Per the germline V gene, CDR1 is LNHNV and CDR2 is YYDKDF (reference sequence). V lost 0 bases and J lost 2; bases outside the gene matches: 4. CDR3 size: 16 residues. CDR3 DNA: TGTGCCACCAGCAGAGAGTCTAGCGGGGAACAAGAGACCCAGTACTTC. This sequence encodes CATSRESSGEQETQYF. Full variable domain (remainder filled in from reference TRBV15 and TRBJ2-5): DAMVIQNPRYQVTQFGKPVTLSCSQTLNHNVMYWYQQKSSQAPKLLFHYYDKDFNNEADTPDNFQSRRPNTSFCFLDIRSPGLGDTAMYLCATSRESSGEQETQYFGPGTRLLVL.

CDR3 sequence reads: CASRWGGGSYEQYF. Here the CDR3 DNA reads TGTGCCAGCAGGTGGGGCGGGGGGTCCTACGAGCAGTACTTC. This chain links TRBV11-2 with TRBJ2-7; 8 bases align to TRBD2. Germline V lookup: CDR1 SGHAT, CDR2 FQNNGV. The CDR3 totals 14 residues. V lost 6 bases and J lost 1; bases outside the gene matches: 5.

The V and J genes are TRBV9 and TRBJ2-1; 9 nucleotides line up with TRBD2. V lost 1 base to trimming and J lost 9 bases; unmatched junction nucleotides: 5. The CDR3 sequence is 14 residues long. Germline assignment: CDR1 SGDLS and CDR2 YYNGEE. CDR3 in DNA: TGTGCCAGCAGCGTAAGTAGCGGGAGTACTGAGCAGTTCTTC. Protein product: CASSVSSGSTEQFF.